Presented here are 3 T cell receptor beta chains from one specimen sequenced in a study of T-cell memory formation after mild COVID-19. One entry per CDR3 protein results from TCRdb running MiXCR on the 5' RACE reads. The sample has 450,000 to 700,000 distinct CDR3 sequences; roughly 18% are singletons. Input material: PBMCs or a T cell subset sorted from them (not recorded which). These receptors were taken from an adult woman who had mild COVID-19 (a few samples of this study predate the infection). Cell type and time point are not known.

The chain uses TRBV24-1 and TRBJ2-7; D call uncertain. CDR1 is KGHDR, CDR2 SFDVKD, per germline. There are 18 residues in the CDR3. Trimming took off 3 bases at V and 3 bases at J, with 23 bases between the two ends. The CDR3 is CATSDSTGLGQDVYEQYF. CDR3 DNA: TGTGCCACCAGTGATAGCACCGGGCTCGGGCAGGACGTCTACGAGCAGTACTTC.

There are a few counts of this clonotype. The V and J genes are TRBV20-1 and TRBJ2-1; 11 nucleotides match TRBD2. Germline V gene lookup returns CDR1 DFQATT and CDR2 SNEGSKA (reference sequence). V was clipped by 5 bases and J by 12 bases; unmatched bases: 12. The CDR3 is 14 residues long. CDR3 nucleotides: TGCAGTGCTCTGACCGGGACTAGCGGTTTGCGGCAGTTCTTC. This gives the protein CSALTGTSGLRQFF.

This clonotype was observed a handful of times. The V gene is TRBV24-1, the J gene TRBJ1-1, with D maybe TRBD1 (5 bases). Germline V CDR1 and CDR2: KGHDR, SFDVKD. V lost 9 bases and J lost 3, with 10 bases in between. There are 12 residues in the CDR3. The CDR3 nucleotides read TGTGCCACCGGACAACATGACACTGAAGCTTTCTTT. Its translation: CATGQHDTEAFF.